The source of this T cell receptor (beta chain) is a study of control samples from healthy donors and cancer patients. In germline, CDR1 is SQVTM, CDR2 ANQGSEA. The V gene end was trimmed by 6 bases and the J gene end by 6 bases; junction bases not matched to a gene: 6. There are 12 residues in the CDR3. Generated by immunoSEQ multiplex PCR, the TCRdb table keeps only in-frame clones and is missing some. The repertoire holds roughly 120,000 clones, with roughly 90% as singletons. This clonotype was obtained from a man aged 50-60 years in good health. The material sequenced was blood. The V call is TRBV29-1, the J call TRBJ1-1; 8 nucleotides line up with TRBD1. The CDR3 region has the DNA TGCAGCGTCGGACAGGGACCACCTGAAGCTTTCTTT. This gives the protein CSVGQGPPEAFF.